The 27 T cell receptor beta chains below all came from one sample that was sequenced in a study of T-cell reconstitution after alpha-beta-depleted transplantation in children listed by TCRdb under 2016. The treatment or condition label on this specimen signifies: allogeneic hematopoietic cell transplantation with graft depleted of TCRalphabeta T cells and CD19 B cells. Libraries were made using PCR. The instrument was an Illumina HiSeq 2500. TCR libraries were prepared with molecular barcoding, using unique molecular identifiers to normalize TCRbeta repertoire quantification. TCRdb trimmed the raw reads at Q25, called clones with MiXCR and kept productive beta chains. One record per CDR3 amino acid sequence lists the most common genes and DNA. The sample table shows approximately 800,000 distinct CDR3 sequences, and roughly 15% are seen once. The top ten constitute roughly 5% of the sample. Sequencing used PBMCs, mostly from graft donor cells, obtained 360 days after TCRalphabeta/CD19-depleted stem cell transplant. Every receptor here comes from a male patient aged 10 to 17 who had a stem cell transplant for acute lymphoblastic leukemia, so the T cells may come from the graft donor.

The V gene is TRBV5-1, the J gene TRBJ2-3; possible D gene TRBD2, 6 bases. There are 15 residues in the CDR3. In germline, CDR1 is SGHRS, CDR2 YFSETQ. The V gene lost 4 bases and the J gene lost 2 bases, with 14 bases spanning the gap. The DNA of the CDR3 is TGCGCCAGCAGCCCCTTCGGGGGAACCACAGATACGCAGTATTTT. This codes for CASSPFGGTTDTQYF.

CDR3 protein: CSVETPGAGFSYEQYF. CDR3 sequence (DNA): TGCAGCGTTGAGACCCCAGGGGCGGGATTCTCCTACGAGCAGTACTTC. The chain employs TRBV29-1 and TRBJ2-7; TRBD1 or TRBD2 may be the D gene (6 bases each). CDR1 is SQVTM, CDR2 ANQGSEA, per germline. The CDR3 spans 16 residues. V lost 3 bases and J lost 0, with 18 bases in between.

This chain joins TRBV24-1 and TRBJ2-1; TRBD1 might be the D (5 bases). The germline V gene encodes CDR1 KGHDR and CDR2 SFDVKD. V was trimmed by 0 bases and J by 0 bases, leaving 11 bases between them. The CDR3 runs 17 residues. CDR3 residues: CATSDLHGASSYNEQFF. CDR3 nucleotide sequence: TGTGCCACCAGTGATTTGCATGGGGCTTCCTCCTACAATGAGCAGTTCTTC.

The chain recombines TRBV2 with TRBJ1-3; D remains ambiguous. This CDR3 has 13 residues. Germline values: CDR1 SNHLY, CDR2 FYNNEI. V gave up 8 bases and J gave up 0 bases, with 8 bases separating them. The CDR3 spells CASDRSSGNTIYF. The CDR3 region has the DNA TGTGCCAGCGACCGGAGCTCTGGAAACACCATATATTTT.

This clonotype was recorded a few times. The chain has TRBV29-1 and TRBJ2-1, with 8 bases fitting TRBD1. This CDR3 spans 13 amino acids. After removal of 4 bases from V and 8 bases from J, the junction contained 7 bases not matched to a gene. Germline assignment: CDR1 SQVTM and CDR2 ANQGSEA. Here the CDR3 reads CSVVTGGMYEQFF. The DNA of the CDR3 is TGCAGCGTTGTAACAGGGGGAATGTATGAGCAGTTCTTC.

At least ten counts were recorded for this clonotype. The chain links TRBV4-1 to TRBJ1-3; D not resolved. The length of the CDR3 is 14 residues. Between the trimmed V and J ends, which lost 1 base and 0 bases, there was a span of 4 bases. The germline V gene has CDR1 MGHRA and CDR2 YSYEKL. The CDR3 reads CASSQVTSGNTIYF. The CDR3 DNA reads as TGCGCCAGCAGCCAAGTGACCTCTGGAAACACCATATATTTT.

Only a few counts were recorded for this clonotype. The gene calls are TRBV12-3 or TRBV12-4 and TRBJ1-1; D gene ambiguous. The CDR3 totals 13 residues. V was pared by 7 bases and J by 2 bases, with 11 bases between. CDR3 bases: TGTGCCAGCAACCGCCTAGCTAACACTGAAGCTTTCTTT. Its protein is CASNRLANTEAFF.

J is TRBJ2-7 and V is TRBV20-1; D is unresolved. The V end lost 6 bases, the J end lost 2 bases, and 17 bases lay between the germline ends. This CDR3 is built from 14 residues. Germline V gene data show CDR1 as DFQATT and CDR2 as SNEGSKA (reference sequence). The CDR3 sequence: CSARIEKATYEQYF. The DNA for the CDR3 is TGCAGTGCCCGGATCGAGAAAGCAACCTACGAGCAGTACTTC.

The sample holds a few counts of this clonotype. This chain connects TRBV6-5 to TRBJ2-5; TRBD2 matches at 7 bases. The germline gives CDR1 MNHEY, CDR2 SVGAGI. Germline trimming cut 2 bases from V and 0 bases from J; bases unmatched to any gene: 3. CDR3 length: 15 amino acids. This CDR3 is CASSYLADHQETQYF. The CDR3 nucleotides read TGTGCCAGCAGTTACCTAGCGGACCACCAAGAGACCCAGTACTTC.

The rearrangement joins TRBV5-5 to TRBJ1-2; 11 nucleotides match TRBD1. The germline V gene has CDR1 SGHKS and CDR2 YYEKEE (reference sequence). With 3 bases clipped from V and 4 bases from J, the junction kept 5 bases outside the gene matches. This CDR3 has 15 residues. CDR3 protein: CASSYGTGGPYGYTF. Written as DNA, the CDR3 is TGTGCCAGCAGCTACGGGACAGGGGGACCCTATGGCTACACCTTC.

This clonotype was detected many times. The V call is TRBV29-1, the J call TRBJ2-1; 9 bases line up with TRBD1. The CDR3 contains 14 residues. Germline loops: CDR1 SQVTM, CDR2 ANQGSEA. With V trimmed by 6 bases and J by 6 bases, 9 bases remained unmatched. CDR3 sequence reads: CSVSLGTGLNEQFF. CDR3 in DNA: TGCAGCGTCTCCCTGGGGACAGGGCTCAATGAGCAGTTCTTC.

The CDR3, as DNA: TGCGCCAGCAGCTTGGTTCCGGGGGCCTCCTACGAGCAGTACTTC. Translating it yields CASSLVPGASYEQYF. This chain uses TRBV5-1 with TRBJ2-7; tentatively, D is TRBD1 or TRBD2 (6 bases each). The CDR3 totals 15 residues. Germline CDR1 SGHRS, CDR2 YFSETQ. V lost 0 bases to trimming and J lost 0 bases, with 10 bases between them.

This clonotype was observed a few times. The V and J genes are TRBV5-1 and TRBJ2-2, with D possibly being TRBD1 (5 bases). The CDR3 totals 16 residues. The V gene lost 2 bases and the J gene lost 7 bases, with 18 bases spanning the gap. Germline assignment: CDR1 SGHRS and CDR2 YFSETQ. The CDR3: CASSFTRADFGGELFF. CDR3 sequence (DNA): TGCGCCAGCAGCTTCACCAGGGCTGACTTTGGCGGGGAGCTGTTTTTT.

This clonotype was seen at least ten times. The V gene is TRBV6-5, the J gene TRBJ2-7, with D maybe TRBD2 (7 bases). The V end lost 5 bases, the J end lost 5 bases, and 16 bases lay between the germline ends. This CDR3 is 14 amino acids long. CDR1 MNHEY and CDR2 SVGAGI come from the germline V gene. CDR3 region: CASSPLGGVHEQYF. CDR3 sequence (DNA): TGTGCCAGCAGTCCGTTAGGGGGGGTCCACGAGCAGTACTTC.

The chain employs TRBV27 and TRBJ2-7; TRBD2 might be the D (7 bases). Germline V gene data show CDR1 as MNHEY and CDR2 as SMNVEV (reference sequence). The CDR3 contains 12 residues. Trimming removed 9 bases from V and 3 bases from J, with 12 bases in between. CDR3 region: CARWGGLYEQYF. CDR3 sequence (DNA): TGTGCCAGGTGGGGGGGGCTCTACGAGCAGTACTTC.

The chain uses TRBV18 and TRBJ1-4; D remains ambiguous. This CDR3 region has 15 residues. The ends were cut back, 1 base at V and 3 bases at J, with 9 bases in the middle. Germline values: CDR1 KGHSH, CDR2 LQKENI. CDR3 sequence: CASSPQSAPNEKLFF. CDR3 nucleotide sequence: TGTGCCAGCTCACCACAAAGTGCCCCTAATGAAAAACTGTTTTTT.

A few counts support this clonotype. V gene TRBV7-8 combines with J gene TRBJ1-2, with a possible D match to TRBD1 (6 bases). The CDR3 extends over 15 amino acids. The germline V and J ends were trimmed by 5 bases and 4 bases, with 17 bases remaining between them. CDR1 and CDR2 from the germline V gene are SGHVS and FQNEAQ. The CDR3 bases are TGTGCCAGCAGCCCTCGGGGGCCCGGGGTCTATGGCTACACCTTC. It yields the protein CASSPRGPGVYGYTF. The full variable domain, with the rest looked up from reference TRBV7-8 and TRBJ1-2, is GAGVSQSPRYKVAKRGQDVALRCDPISGHVSLFWYQQALGQGPEFLTYFQNEAQLDKSGLPSDRFFAERPEGSVSTLKIQRTQQEDSAVYLCASSPRGPGVYGYTFGSGTRLTVV.

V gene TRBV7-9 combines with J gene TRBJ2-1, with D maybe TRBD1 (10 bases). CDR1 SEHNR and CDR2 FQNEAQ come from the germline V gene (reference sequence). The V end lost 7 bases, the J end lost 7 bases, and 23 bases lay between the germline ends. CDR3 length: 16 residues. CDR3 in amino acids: CASILAGQGRKNEQFF. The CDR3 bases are TGTGCCAGCATTCTAGCGGGACAGGGGAGGAAGAATGAGCAGTTCTTC.

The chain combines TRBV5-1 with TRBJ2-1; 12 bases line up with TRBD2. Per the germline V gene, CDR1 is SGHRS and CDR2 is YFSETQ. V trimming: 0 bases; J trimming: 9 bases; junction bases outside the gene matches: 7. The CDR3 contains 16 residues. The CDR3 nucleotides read TGCGCCAGCAGCTTGGTATCGGGGACTAGCGGGTTTGAGCAGTTCTTC. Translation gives CASSLVSGTSGFEQFF. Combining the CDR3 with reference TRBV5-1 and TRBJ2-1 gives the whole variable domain KAGVTQTPRYLIKTRGQQVTLSCSPISGHRSVSWYQQTPGQGLQFLFEYFSETQRNKGNFPGRFSGRQFSNSRSEMNVSTLELGDSALYLCASSLVSGTSGFEQFFGPGTRLTVL.

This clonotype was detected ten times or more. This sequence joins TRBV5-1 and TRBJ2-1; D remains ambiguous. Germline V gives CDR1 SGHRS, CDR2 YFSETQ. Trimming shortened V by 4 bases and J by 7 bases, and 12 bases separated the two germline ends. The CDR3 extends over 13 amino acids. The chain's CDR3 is CASSHLDGNEQFF. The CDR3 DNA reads TGCGCCAGCAGCCACTTGGACGGAAATGAGCAGTTCTTC. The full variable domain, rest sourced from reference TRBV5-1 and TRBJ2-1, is KAGVTQTPRYLIKTRGQQVTLSCSPISGHRSVSWYQQTPGQGLQFLFEYFSETQRNKGNFPGRFSGRQFSNSRSEMNVSTLELGDSALYLCASSHLDGNEQFFGPGTRLTVL.

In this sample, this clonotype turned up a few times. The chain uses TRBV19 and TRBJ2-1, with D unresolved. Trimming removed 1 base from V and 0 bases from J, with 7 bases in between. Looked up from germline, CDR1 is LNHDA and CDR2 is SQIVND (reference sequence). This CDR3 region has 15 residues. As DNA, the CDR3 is TGTGCCAGTAGTATAGTTAGAGGCTCCTACAATGAGCAGTTCTTC. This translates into CASSIVRGSYNEQFF.

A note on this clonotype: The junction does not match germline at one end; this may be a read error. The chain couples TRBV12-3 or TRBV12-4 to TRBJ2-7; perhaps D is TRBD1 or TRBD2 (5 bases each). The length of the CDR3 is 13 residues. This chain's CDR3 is CASSRDRAYDQYF. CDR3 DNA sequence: TGTGCCAGCAGTCGGGACCGAGCCTACGACCAGTACTTC.

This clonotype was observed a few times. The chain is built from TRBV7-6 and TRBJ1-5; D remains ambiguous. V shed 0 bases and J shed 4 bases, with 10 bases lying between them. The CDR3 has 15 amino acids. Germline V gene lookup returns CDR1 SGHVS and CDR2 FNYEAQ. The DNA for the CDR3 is TGTGCCAGCAGCTTAGCGTGGGGAGAGAATCAGCCCCAGCATTTT. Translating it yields CASSLAWGENQPQHF.

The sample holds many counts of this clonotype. The CDR3 coding sequence is TGTGCCAGCAGTTTGGGGGACAGGTTGTGGCAGTACTTC. It encodes CASSLGDRLWQYF. The chain has TRBV28 and TRBJ2-7, with 8 bases fitting TRBD1. Unmatched junction bases numbered 7, after V lost 3 bases and J lost 9 bases. This CDR3 has 13 residues. From germline, CDR1 is MDHEN and CDR2 SYDVKM.

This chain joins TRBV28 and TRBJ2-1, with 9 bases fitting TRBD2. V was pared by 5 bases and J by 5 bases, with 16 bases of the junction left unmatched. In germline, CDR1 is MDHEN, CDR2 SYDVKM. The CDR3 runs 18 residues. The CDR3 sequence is CASSLEWGTSGFHNEQFF. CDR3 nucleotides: TGTGCCAGCAGTCTCGAGTGGGGTACTAGCGGGTTTCACAATGAGCAGTTCTTC.

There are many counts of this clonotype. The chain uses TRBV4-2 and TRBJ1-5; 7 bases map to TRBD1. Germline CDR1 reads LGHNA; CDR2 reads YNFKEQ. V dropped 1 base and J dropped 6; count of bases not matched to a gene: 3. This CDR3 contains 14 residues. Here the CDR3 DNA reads TGTGCCAGCAGCCAAGCAGGGGGTGGTCAGCCCCAGCATTTT. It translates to CASSQAGGGQPQHF.

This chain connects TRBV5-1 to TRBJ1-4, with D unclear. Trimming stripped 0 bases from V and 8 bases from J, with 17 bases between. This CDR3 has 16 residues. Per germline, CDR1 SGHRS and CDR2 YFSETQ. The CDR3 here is CASSLGSPTLYEKLFF. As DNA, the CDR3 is TGCGCCAGCAGCTTGGGCAGTCCTACCCTCTACGAAAAACTGTTTTTT.